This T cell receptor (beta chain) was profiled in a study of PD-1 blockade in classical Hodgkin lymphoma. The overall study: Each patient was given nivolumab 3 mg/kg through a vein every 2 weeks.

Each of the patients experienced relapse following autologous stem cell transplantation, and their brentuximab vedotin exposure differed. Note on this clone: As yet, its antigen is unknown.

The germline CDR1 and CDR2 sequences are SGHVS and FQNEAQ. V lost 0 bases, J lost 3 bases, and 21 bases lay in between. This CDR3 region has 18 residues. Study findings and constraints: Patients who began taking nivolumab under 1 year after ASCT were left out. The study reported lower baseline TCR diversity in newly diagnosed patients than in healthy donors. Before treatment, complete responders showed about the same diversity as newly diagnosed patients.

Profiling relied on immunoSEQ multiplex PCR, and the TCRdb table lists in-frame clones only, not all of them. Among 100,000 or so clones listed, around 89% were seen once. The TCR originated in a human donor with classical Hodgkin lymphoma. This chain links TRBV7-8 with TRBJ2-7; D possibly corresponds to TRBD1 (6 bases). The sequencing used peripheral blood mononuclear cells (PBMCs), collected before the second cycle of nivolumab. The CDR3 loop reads CASSLALGRGFFGYEQYF. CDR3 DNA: TGTGCCAGCAGCTTAGCGCTGGGCAGGGGCTTTTTTGGCTACGAGCAGTACTTC.